One sample yielded the 27 T cell receptor beta chains listed below, sequenced in a study of blood T cell repertoires in COVID-19. TCRdb's copy holds only in-frame clones and misses some; the assay was immunoSEQ multiplex PCR. Of around 63,000 clones in the sample, over 55% were seen once. Sequenced material: peripheral blood. The receptors come from a woman in her seventies with COVID-19, enrolled during active disease.

The chain has TRBV2 and TRBJ2-7; the match to TRBD1 covers 7 bases. The V segment lost 5 bases and the J segment 3 bases; nucleotides outside the gene matches: 1. The CDR3 totals 12 residues. CDR1 and CDR2 from the germline V gene are SNHLY and FYNNEI. This chain's CDR3 is CASSWDSYEQYF. CDR3 DNA sequence: TGTGCCAGCAGTTGGGACAGCTACGAGCAGTACTTC.

The V gene is TRBV7-3, the J gene TRBJ2-1; D possibly corresponds to TRBD2 (6 bases). V gave up 5 bases and J gave up 4 bases, with 15 bases separating them. Per the germline V gene, CDR1 is SGHTA and CDR2 is FQGTGA. This CDR3 is built from 15 residues. Here the CDR3 DNA reads TGTGCCAGCAGCCGACTCGGAGGGTCGTACAATGAGCAGTTCTTC. This gives the protein CASSRLGGSYNEQFF.

This chain links TRBV7-2 with TRBJ1-1; 7 nucleotides line up with TRBD1. The CDR3 length is 14 residues. Germline-derived CDR1 and CDR2 are SGHTA and FQGNSA. Unmatched junction bases numbered 3, after V lost 5 bases and J lost 0 bases. The CDR3 nucleotides read TGTGCCAGCAGCCGGGGACAGATGAACACTGAAGCTTTCTTT. Amino acid sequence: CASSRGQMNTEAFF.

The chain combines TRBV7-8 with TRBJ2-5; 8 bases are a match to TRBD2. The germline V gene has CDR1 SGHVS and CDR2 FQNEAQ. V shed 5 bases and J 4 bases; nucleotides not matched to a gene: 0. The CDR3 is made up of 12 amino acids. The CDR3: CASSRGGETQYF. CDR3 in DNA: TGTGCCAGCAGCCGGGGGGGAGAGACCCAGTACTTC.

This clone was counted only a few times. The CDR3 bases are TGTGCCAGCAGTCCGTATAGCGGGACAGATACGCAGTATTTT. This gives the protein CASSPYSGTDTQYF. The rearrangement joins TRBV27 to TRBJ2-3; 7 bases match TRBD2. The ends lost 5 bases at V and 3 bases at J; junction bases unmatched: 5. The CDR3 loop spans 14 amino acids. The germline V gene encodes CDR1 MNHEY and CDR2 SMNVEV (reference sequence).

This chain joins TRBV7-3 and TRBJ2-1; the D gene is possibly TRBD1 (6 bases). There are 15 residues in the CDR3. CDR1 is SGHTA and CDR2 is FQGTGA in the germline V gene. Trimming pared 4 bases from V and 5 bases from J, leaving 15 bases between. Here the CDR3 reads CASSSDRQPHNEQFF. CDR3 nucleotide sequence: TGTGCCAGCAGCTCTGACAGGCAGCCCCACAATGAGCAGTTCTTC.

V and J are TRBV9 and TRBJ1-4, with D unresolved. Looked up from germline, CDR1 is SGDLS and CDR2 is YYNGEE. V was shortened by 1 base and J by 0 bases, with 4 bases between the two germline ends. The CDR3 contains 14 residues. This CDR3 is CASSVTATNEKLFF. The CDR3 DNA follows: TGTGCCAGCAGCGTAACTGCAACTAATGAAAAACTGTTTTTT.

V gene TRBV28 combines with J gene TRBJ1-1, with 9 bases fitting TRBD1. The CDR3 spans 15 residues. J was trimmed by 7 bases and V by 5 bases; bases with no gene match: 11. Germline CDR1 reads MDHEN; CDR2 reads SYDVKM. The DNA of the CDR3 is TGTGCCAGCAGTGGGGAGGGACAGGGCCTTATTGAAGCTTTCTTT. Its translation is CASSGEGQGLIEAFF.

The V and J genes are TRBV5-6 and TRBJ2-5; no clear D. The CDR3 runs to 18 residues. With 2 bases removed from V and 1 base from J, the gap between germline ends came to 21 bases. The V gene's germline CDR1 is SGHDT and CDR2 YYEEEE. The CDR3 DNA reads as TGTGCCAGCAGCTTTGCAGTTCCAGGCAGCACGACCCAAGAGACCCAGTACTTC. This sequence encodes CASSFAVPGSTTQETQYF.

This clone occurred many times. The chain has TRBV11-2 and TRBJ1-3, with D maybe TRBD1 (5 bases). The germline gives CDR1 SGHAT, CDR2 FQNNGV. V was shortened by 7 bases and J by 2 bases, with 15 bases between the two germline ends. The CDR3 sequence is 15 residues long. DNA of the CDR3: TGTGCCAGCAACCTAATCAGGGAGGCTGGAAACACCATATATTTT. Translating it yields CASNLIREAGNTIYF.

The V call is TRBV19, the J call TRBJ1-1; 7 bases are shared with TRBD1. The CDR3 length is 15 residues. The V segment lost 6 bases and the J segment 5 bases; nucleotides outside the gene matches: 12. The germline V gene has CDR1 LNHDA and CDR2 SQIVND (reference sequence). CDR3 nucleotides: TGTGCCAGTAGCCCGCTGGACAGGCGTGGGACTGAAGCTTTCTTT. It is translated as CASSPLDRRGTEAFF.

This clone showed up just once. This rearrangement joins TRBV19 to TRBJ1-1; TRBD1 is a possible D gene (6 bases). The CDR3 consists of 14 residues. Looked up from germline, CDR1 is LNHDA and CDR2 is SQIVND (reference sequence). V dropped 2 bases and J dropped 1 base, with 8 bases sitting between them. The DNA of the CDR3 is TGTGCCAGTAGTATAAGGGGGGGGAACACTGAAGCTTTCTTT. Amino acids: CASSIRGGNTEAFF.

This chain joins TRBV19 and TRBJ2-1; D is possibly TRBD2 (5 bases). The CDR3 sequence is 13 residues long. Germline V gene data show CDR1 as LNHDA and CDR2 as SQIVND (reference sequence). With 6 bases removed from V and 2 bases from J, the gap between germline ends came to 8 bases. CDR3 sequence: CASSRGTYNEQFF. Written as DNA, the CDR3 is TGTGCCAGTAGCAGAGGGACCTACAATGAGCAGTTCTTC.

The chain couples TRBV12-3 or TRBV12-4 to TRBJ1-1; D call uncertain. The CDR3 length is 11 residues. Trimming took 6 bases from V and 7 from J, leaving 9 bases between them. DNA of the CDR3: TGTGCCAGCAGGGCGGTTGGTGAAGCTTTCTTT. Its translation: CASRAVGEAFF.

The J gene is TRBJ1-1, the V gene TRBV5-3; 8 nucleotides match TRBD1. TRBV5-3 is noted as an ORF with a role that remains uncertain. The trim removed 4 bases at V and 8 bases at J, leaving 7 bases unmatched. This CDR3 is built from 13 residues. CDR3 coding DNA: TGTGCCAGAAGCCGCGGACAGGGATACGAAGCTTTCTTT. It encodes CARSRGQGYEAFF.

This clone turned up a few times. The CDR3 coding sequence is TGTGCTAGTGGTTCAAGACAGGGGGCAGAGGCTGGGGCCAACGTCCTGACTTTC. Its translation: CASGSRQGAEAGANVLTF. The gene calls are TRBV12-5 and TRBJ2-6; 10 bases are shared with TRBD1. The V gene end was trimmed by 4 bases and the J gene end by 2 bases; junction bases not matched to a gene: 8. The CDR3 is made up of 18 amino acids. The germline V gene encodes CDR1 LGHNT and CDR2 FRNRAP.

The chain links TRBV7-3 to TRBJ1-1; D is uncertain. Germline CDR1 SGHTA, CDR2 FQGTGA. V was pared by 5 bases and J by 1 base, with 8 bases between. The CDR3 has 13 residues. CDR3 sequence reads: CASSRGPNTEAFF. The CDR3 DNA reads as TGTGCCAGCAGCCGAGGGCCGAACACTGAAGCTTTCTTT.

The CDR3 bases are TGTGCCAGTAGTACGAGGTCCGGGGCCAACGTCCTGACTTTC. It translates to CASSTRSGANVLTF. V gene TRBV19 combines with J gene TRBJ2-6; D is uncertain. Per the germline V gene, CDR1 is LNHDA and CDR2 is SQIVND (reference sequence). The V and J ends lost 4 bases and 4 bases respectively, with 8 bases between them. The CDR3 is 14 residues long.

V gene TRBV11-3 combines with J gene TRBJ1-3; a possible D gene is TRBD1 (6 bases). Per germline, CDR1 SGHNT and CDR2 YENEEA. The V end lost 5 bases, the J end lost 0 bases, and 11 bases lay between the germline ends. This CDR3 comprises 15 residues. CDR3 bases: TGTGCCAGCAGCCCTTACAGGGACTCTGGAAACACCATATATTTT. Protein: CASSPYRDSGNTIYF.

The rearrangement uses TRBV27 and TRBJ2-3; TRBD2 agrees at 12 bases. Per the germline V gene, CDR1 is MNHEY and CDR2 is SMNVEV (reference sequence). This CDR3 is built from 16 residues. V gave up 5 bases and J gave up 6 bases; unmatched junction bases: 9. DNA for the CDR3: TGTGCCAGCAGTGGGGGGCGGACTAGCGGGATGGATACGCAGTATTTT. Protein product: CASSGGRTSGMDTQYF.

The genes are TRBV7-2 and TRBJ2-1; 8 positions agree with TRBD2. Germline CDR1 and CDR2: SGHTA and FQGNSA. With V trimmed by 0 bases and J by 9 bases, 10 bases remained unmatched. This CDR3 has 16 amino acids. Written as DNA, the CDR3 is TGTGCCAGCAGCTTAGCGCTCGGGAGGGGACCTCTTGAGCAGTTCTTC. Translated: CASSLALGRGPLEQFF. The full variable domain, in which reference TRBV7-2 and TRBJ2-1 provide the parts outside the CDR3, is GAGVSQSPSNKVTEKGKDVELRCDPISGHTALYWYRQSLGQGLEFLIYFQGNSAPDKSGLPSDRFSAERTGGSVSTLTIQRTQQEDSAVYLCASSLALGRGPLEQFFGPGTRLTVL.

This chain links TRBV18 with TRBJ2-1; 9 nucleotides align to TRBD1. Germline-derived CDR1 and CDR2 are KGHSH and LQKENI. This CDR3 contains 13 residues. Losses at the gene ends were 3 bases for V and 8 bases for J; bases not matched to a gene: 2. CDR3 protein: CASSPGTGYEQFF. In nucleotides, the CDR3 is TGTGCCAGCTCACCCGGGACAGGGTATGAGCAGTTCTTC.

The gene calls are TRBV10-3 and TRBJ1-1; 10 bases are a match to TRBD1. Looked up from germline, CDR1 is ENHRY and CDR2 is SYGVKD. The CDR3 has 14 residues. V gave up 6 bases and J gave up 2 bases; unmatched junction bases: 3. The CDR3 sequence is CAIRGQGQNTEAFF. CDR3 in DNA: TGTGCCATCAGGGGACAGGGGCAAAACACTGAAGCTTTCTTT.

The chain joins TRBV29-1 to TRBJ1-2; 8 nucleotides match TRBD1. Germline V gene sequence: CDR1 SQVTM, CDR2 ANQGSEA. The CDR3 is made up of 13 amino acids. Unmatched junction bases numbered 7, after V lost 6 bases and J lost 4 bases. CDR3 loop: CSVGLDRGYGYTF. The DNA of the CDR3 is TGCAGCGTCGGTCTCGACAGGGGCTATGGCTACACCTTC. The full variable domain, in which reference TRBV29-1 and TRBJ1-2 provide the parts outside the CDR3, is SAVISQKPSRDICQRGTSLTIQCQVDSQVTMMFWYRQQPGQSLTLIATANQGSEATYESGFVIDKFPISRPNLTFSTLTVSNMSPEDSSIYLCSVGLDRGYGYTFGSGTRLTVV.

This chain joins TRBV19 and TRBJ1-2; TRBD1 matches 7 bases. This CDR3 contains 13 residues. From germline, CDR1 is LNHDA and CDR2 SQIVND (reference sequence). Unmatched junction bases numbered 4, after V lost 5 bases and J lost 4 bases. In nucleotides, the CDR3 is TGTGCCAGTAGTCCGGGACAGCTCTATGGCTACACCTTC. Residues: CASSPGQLYGYTF.

V and J are TRBV5-1 and TRBJ2-2, with 10 bases lining up with TRBD1. The CDR3 contains 18 residues. Trimming at V came to 4 bases and at J to 1 base, leaving 10 bases not matched to a gene. Germline CDR1 is SGHRS and CDR2 is YFSETQ. The CDR3 region has the DNA TGCGCCAGCAGCGCCGGATTGTGGACAGGGGGGAACACCGGGGAGCTGTTTTTT. It is translated as CASSAGLWTGGNTGELFF.

This clone appeared a few times. The chain is built from TRBV4-2 and TRBJ1-2; 9 positions agree with TRBD1. In germline, CDR1 is LGHNA, CDR2 YNFKEQ. After removal of 1 base from V and 6 bases from J, the junction contained 6 bases not matched to a gene. The CDR3 totals 15 residues. The CDR3 sequence is CASSQGGQGIHGYTF. The CDR3 coding sequence is TGTGCCAGCAGCCAAGGGGGACAGGGAATACATGGCTACACCTTC.